These T cell receptor beta chains were read from a single sample in a study of T-cell memory formation after mild COVID-19. TCRdb fed the 5' RACE reads into MiXCR, producing one record per CDR3 protein. The sample carries approximately 100,000 distinct CDR3 sequences, 8.5% to 14% recorded once. The sample consisted of PBMCs or a T cell subset sorted from them (not recorded which). All receptors derive from a man between 18 and 35 years old who had mild COVID-19 (a few samples of this study predate the infection). Cell type and time point are not known. The CDR3 runs from the conserved cysteine through the conserved F or W. D genes are given only for firm matches. Size values are once, few and many counts, or a class for expanded clones, and some rows have none.

v_call	d_call	clone_size	j_call	cdr3_aa	cdr3_nt
TRBV4-1	TRBD2	few	TRBJ2-3	CASTRALAGTDTQYF	TGCGCCAGCACGAGGGCACTAGCGGGCACAGATACGCAGTATTTT
TRBV20-1	TRBD2	NA	TRBJ2-1	CSASRGEGSNEQFF	TGCAGTGCAAGCCGTGGGGAGGGAAGCAATGAGCAGTTCTTC
TRBV4-3	NA	few	TRBJ1-5	CASSQDRASSNQPQHF	TGCGCCAGCAGCCAGGATCGCGCCAGTAGCAATCAGCCCCAGCATTTT
TRBV7-3	TRBD2	few	TRBJ2-1	CASSPQIASGGSYNEQFF	TGTGCCAGCAGCCCACAGATCGCTAGCGGTGGCTCCTACAATGAGCAGTTCTTC
TRBV28	TRBD2	few	TRBJ2-1	CASSLTSGGEQFF	TGTGCCAGCAGTTTGACTAGCGGGGGTGAGCAGTTCTTC
TRBV4-1	TRBD1	few	TRBJ1-1	CASSQPGQANTEAFF	TGCGCCAGCAGTCAACCGGGACAGGCGAACACTGAAGCTTTCTTT
TRBV6-2/TRBV6-3	NA	NA	TRBJ1-5	CASSYVSSTNQPQHF	TGTGCCAGCAGTTACGTCAGCTCCACCAATCAGCCCCAGCATTTT
TRBV11-2	NA	few	TRBJ2-5	CASSLGPGHQETQYF	TGTGCCAGCAGCTTAGGCCCGGGACACCAAGAGACCCAGTACTTC
TRBV6-2/TRBV6-3	NA	medium-sized	TRBJ2-2	CASSYSTTGELFF	TGTGCCAGCAGTTACTCGACCACCGGGGAGCTGTTTTTT
TRBV5-6	NA	few	TRBJ1-6	CASSSARHYSPLHF	TGTGCCAGCAGCTCGGCGCGCCACTATTCACCCCTCCACTTT
TRBV9	NA	NA	TRBJ1-5	CASSVAGVSNQPQHF	TGTGCCAGCAGCGTAGCAGGGGTGAGCAATCAGCCCCAGCATTTT
TRBV6-4	NA	few	TRBJ1-5	CASSDSTGIQPQHF	TGTGCCAGCAGTGACTCCACAGGGATTCAGCCCCAGCATTTT
TRBV13	TRBD2	few	TRBJ2-1	CASSPGGGYNEQFF	TGTGCCAGCAGCCCGGGGGGGGGATACAATGAGCAGTTCTTC
TRBV7-3	TRBD2	few	TRBJ2-3	CASRPGGLAVPDTQYF	TGTGCCAGCAGACCAGGGGGACTAGCGGTCCCGGATACGCAGTATTTT
TRBV12-3/TRBV12-4	NA	NA	TRBJ2-1	CASSLDDGDEQFF	TGTGCCAGCAGTTTAGACGACGGGGATGAGCAGTTCTTC
TRBV7-2	NA	NA	TRBJ2-5	CASSSPPEETQYF	TGTGCCAGCAGCTCCCCGCCGGAGGAGACCCAGTACTTC
TRBV5-1	TRBD1	NA	TRBJ1-1	CASSLFTGGLTEAFF	TGCGCCAGCAGCCTATTTACAGGGGGCCTCACTGAAGCTTTCTTT
TRBV7-8	TRBD1	few	TRBJ1-2	CASSTRRGQGNYGYTF	TGTGCCAGCAGCACCCGGAGGGGACAGGGAAACTATGGCTACACCTTC
TRBV4-3	TRBD1	many	TRBJ2-3	CASSQVGQGGDTQYF	TGCGCCAGCAGCCAAGTAGGACAGGGTGGAGATACGCAGTATTTT